This TCR beta chain was recovered during a study of PD-1 blockade in classical Hodgkin lymphoma. General study results and limits: Those starting nivolumab under 1 year post-ASCT were excluded. Complete responders' diversity at baseline resembled that of newly diagnosed patients. Healthy donors were reported to have higher baseline TCR diversity than newly diagnosed patients. In CD4+ cells, TCR diversity went up significantly by C4D1, but in CD8+ cells it did not.

Each of the patients experienced relapse following autologous stem cell transplantation, and their brentuximab vedotin exposure differed. Germline V CDR1 and CDR2: WNHNN, SYGVQD (reference sequence). V was pared by 8 bases and J by 6 bases, with 7 bases of the junction left unmatched. The CDR3 sequence is 14 residues long. A word on this clone: Its antigen is undetermined.

Using immunoSEQ multiplex PCR, the repertoire was profiled, and TCRdb retains in-frame clones only, with some absent. This sample has roughly 62,000 clones; approximately 89% occur once, and the top ten carry around 13%. This sequence was found in a human donor with classical Hodgkin lymphoma. The chain joins TRBV10-1 to TRBJ2-2, with 9 bases identical to TRBD2. Sequenced here: peripheral blood mononuclear cells (PBMCs), sampled at baseline. CDR3 loop: CASQGLAGPGELFF. The CDR3, as DNA: TGCGCCAGCCAGGGGCTAGCGGGGCCCGGGGAGCTGTTTTTT.